Each of the 26 T cell receptor beta chains below was sequenced from the same sample in a study of CD8+CD57+ T cells in acquired aplastic anemia. Both TCR beta VDJ combination and CDR3 sequence profiling were carried out. Genomic DNA was the template for this profiling. TCRdb analysed the reads with MiXCR anew, one entry per CDR3 protein. The profile shows about 100,000 distinct CDR3 sequences, 51% of them singletons. The sample taken for sequencing was sorted CD4+, CD8+, or CD8+CD57+ T cells (not recorded which) from PBMCs. The receptors come from a human donor in good health, serving as a control.

This chain links TRBV2 with TRBJ1-1, with D hard to call. CDR1 SNHLY and CDR2 FYNNEI come from the germline V gene. The length of the CDR3 is 13 residues. Trimming shortened V by 4 bases and J by 1 base, and 7 bases separated the two germline ends. The CDR3 DNA follows: TGTGCCAGCAGTGCGGACGGGAACACTGAAGCTTTCTTT. As protein: CASSADGNTEAFF. Drawing the rest from reference TRBV2 and TRBJ1-1, the complete variable domain is EPEVTQTPSHQVTQMGQEVILRCVPISNHLYFYWYRQILGQKVEFLVSFYNNEISEKSEIFDDQFSVERPDGSNFTLKIRSTKLEDSAMYFCASSADGNTEAFFGQGTRLTVV.

J is TRBJ1-2 and V is TRBV9, with no clear D. V shed 4 bases and J shed 4 bases, with 17 bases lying between them. The CDR3 length is 15 residues. The germline V gene encodes CDR1 SGDLS and CDR2 YYNGEE. CDR3 residues: CASSLGRAGIYGYTF. The CDR3 coding sequence is TGTGCCAGCAGCTTAGGACGGGCGGGGATCTATGGCTACACCTTC.

There are a few counts of this clonotype. The chain is built from TRBV10-3 and TRBJ1-6; TRBD1 aligns across 7 bases. Germline values: CDR1 ENHRY, CDR2 SYGVKD. V shed 4 bases and J 0 bases; nucleotides not matched to a gene: 6. The CDR3 sequence is 17 residues long. CDR3 loop: CAISGGGQSSYNSPLHF. The DNA for the CDR3 is TGTGCCATCAGTGGCGGGGGACAGAGCTCCTATAATTCACCCCTCCACTTT.

The chain combines TRBV20-1 with TRBJ2-1, with a tentative D call TRBD2 (5 bases). The CDR3 runs to 14 residues. Germline loops: CDR1 DFQATT, CDR2 SNEGSKA (reference sequence). V lost 3 bases to trimming and J lost 0 bases, with 9 bases between them. CDR3 protein: CSARDGDSYNEQFF. CDR3 coding DNA: TGCAGTGCTAGGGACGGGGACTCCTACAATGAGCAGTTCTTC.

This clonotype was seen a single time. The chain has TRBV12-3 or TRBV12-4 and TRBJ1-5; no clear D gene. Trimming took 0 bases from V and 4 from J, leaving 10 bases between them. The CDR3 is 15 residues long. The CDR3, as DNA: TGTGCCAGCAGTTTAGCCAACAGACGGAATCAGCCCCAGCATTTT. Its protein is CASSLANRRNQPQHF.

This clonotype has a single count. The chain recombines TRBV20-1 with TRBJ1-1, with TRBD1 identical over 12 bases. The CDR3 runs to 17 residues. Trimming cost V 5 bases and J 0 bases; bases outside gene matches: 10. Germline CDR1 reads DFQATT; CDR2 reads SNEGSKA (reference sequence). CDR3 nucleotides: TGCAGTGCTCGGGACAGGGGGCGCGGTAGTATGAACACTGAAGCTTTCTTT. Amino acid sequence: CSARDRGRGSMNTEAFF.

This clonotype was counted many times. The chain has TRBV25-1 and TRBJ1-3; D uncertain. This CDR3 has 10 residues. The V end was cut by 11 bases, the J end by 4 bases, with 6 bases between. Germline-derived CDR1 and CDR2 are MGHDK and SYGVNS. The CDR3: CAAGGNTIYF. CDR3 nucleotide sequence: TGTGCCGCTGGGGGAAACACCATATATTTT.

The chain is built from TRBV25-1 and TRBJ1-3; 7 nucleotides agree with TRBD1. V shed 0 bases, J shed 4 bases, and the junction held 6 bases outside the gene matches. Germline CDR1 MGHDK, CDR2 SYGVNS. CDR3 length: 16 amino acids. CDR3 protein: CASSEYSGGYGNTIYF. DNA for the CDR3: TGTGCCAGCAGTGAATATTCAGGGGGGTACGGAAACACCATATATTTT. The variable domain in full, completed from reference TRBV25-1 and TRBJ1-3, reads EADIYQTPRYLVIGTGKKITLECSQTMGHDKMYWYQQDPGMELHLIHYSYGVNSTEKGDLSSESTVSRIRTEHFPLTLESARPSHTSQYLCASSEYSGGYGNTIYFGEGSWLTVV.

Within the sample, this clonotype is medium-sized. The chain is built from TRBV10-3 and TRBJ1-2; TRBD1 might be the D (6 bases). The CDR3 runs 14 residues. From germline, CDR1 is ENHRY and CDR2 SYGVKD. Trimming took 2 bases from V and 2 from J, leaving 9 bases between them. The CDR3 sequence: CAISEPDRNYGYTF. For the CDR3, the DNA is TGTGCCATCAGTGAGCCCGACAGGAACTATGGCTACACCTTC.

This chain uses TRBV29-1 with TRBJ2-5; D is tentatively TRBD1 or TRBD2 (5 bases each). CDR3 size: 15 residues. Germline V gene lookup returns CDR1 SQVTM and CDR2 ANQGSEA. The V gene lost 5 bases and the J gene lost 0 bases, with 16 bases spanning the gap. For the CDR3, the DNA is TGCAGCGTTCACCGGGACCCTAAGTACCAAGAGACCCAGTACTTC. It translates to CSVHRDPKYQETQYF. The full variable domain, with the rest looked up from reference TRBV29-1 and TRBJ2-5, is SAVISQKPSRDICQRGTSLTIQCQVDSQVTMMFWYRQQPGQSLTLIATANQGSEATYESGFVIDKFPISRPNLTFSTLTVSNMSPEDSSIYLCSVHRDPKYQETQYFGPGTRLLVL.

The genes are TRBV19 and TRBJ2-5; 10 bases fit TRBD2. The CDR3 has 15 residues. Germline loops: CDR1 LNHDA, CDR2 SQIVND (reference sequence). The junction had 7 bases not matched to a gene; V was cut back by 6 bases and J by 3 bases. In nucleotides, the CDR3 is TGTGCCAGTAGCGACCGAGGGACTAGCGAAGAGACCCAGTACTTC. This sequence encodes CASSDRGTSEETQYF.

This clonotype was seen repeatedly, ten times or more. V usage is TRBV4-3 and J usage is TRBJ1-3, with D possibly matching TRBD1 (5 bases). V lost 0 bases to trimming and J lost 4 bases, with 10 bases between them. Germline loops: CDR1 LGHNA, CDR2 YSLEER. This CDR3 spans 15 amino acids. The DNA for the CDR3 is TGCGCCAGCAGCCAAGATCGGACATCCGGAAACACCATATATTTT. Translating gives CASSQDRTSGNTIYF.

This clonotype was observed many times. Sequence at one end of the junction differs from germline and may be a read error. The chain joins TRBV5-1 to TRBJ2-1; D gene uncertain. Germline V gene sequence: CDR1 SGHRS, CDR2 YFSETQ. The CDR3 sequence is 11 residues long. Written as DNA, the CDR3 is TGTGCCAGCAGCTTGGGTAATGAGCAGTTCTTC. Its translation is CASSLGNEQFF.

About this clonotype itself: The conserved phenylalanine or tryptophan normally closing the CDR3 is absent here, so this likely arose from a read error. Because the CDR3's place on the DNA is in doubt, the DNA is left out and the CDR3 is given as listed by TCRdb. V and J are TRBV7-9 and TRBJ2-7; TRBD2 is taken as the D call from the table, unchecked against the DNA. The CDR3 is made up of 11 amino acids, end residues included. Germline V gene lookup returns CDR1 SEHNR and CDR2 FQNEAQ (reference sequence). CDR3 loop: CASRRGGPGVY.

This clonotype was seen just once. The rearrangement uses TRBV20-1 and TRBJ2-3; possible D gene TRBD2, 6 bases. Deletions cut 1 base from V and 4 bases from J, with 12 bases between. The germline gives CDR1 DFQATT, CDR2 SNEGSKA (reference sequence). This CDR3 is 14 amino acids long. The CDR3 reads CSARALAGPDTQYF. In DNA, the CDR3 is TGCAGTGCTAGAGCACTAGCAGGACCAGATACGCAGTATTTT.

The rearrangement links TRBV19 to TRBJ2-7; D is ambiguous. Germline V lookup: CDR1 LNHDA, CDR2 SQIVND (reference sequence). The CDR3 contains 15 residues. Trimming took off 1 base at V and 4 bases at J, with 14 bases between the two ends. The CDR3 reads CASSIGPGQWYEQYF. The CDR3 coding sequence is TGTGCCAGTAGTATAGGTCCCGGGCAGTGGTACGAGCAGTACTTC.

The V gene is TRBV9, the J gene TRBJ1-2, with a possible D match to TRBD1 (5 bases). The CDR3 consists of 14 residues. The germline V gene has CDR1 SGDLS and CDR2 YYNGEE. Trimming took off 0 bases at V and 4 bases at J, with 10 bases between the two ends. In DNA, the CDR3 is TGTGCCAGCAGCGTAGACGGGGGTTCCTATGGCTACACCTTC. Translated, it gives CASSVDGGSYGYTF.

This clonotype came up many times. J is TRBJ2-2 and V is TRBV6-5; TRBD1 matches 9 bases. V was pared by 1 base and J by 1 base, with 1 base of the junction left unmatched. The CDR3 length is 16 residues. CDR1 is MNHEY and CDR2 is SVGAGI in the germline V gene. Here the CDR3 DNA reads TGTGCCAGCAGTTACTTGGGACAGGGGAACACCGGGGAGCTGTTTTTT. Translating it yields CASSYLGQGNTGELFF.

In the case of this clonotype: Possible read error: a much larger clone is one base away. V usage is TRBV2 and J usage is TRBJ2-7; 7 nucleotides match TRBD1. Per germline, CDR1 SNHLY and CDR2 FYNNEI. The CDR3 spans 14 residues. The CDR3 is CASSYGQATYEQCF. In nucleotides, the CDR3 is TGTGCCAGCAGTTACGGACAGGCCACCTACGAGCAGTGCTTC.

This clonotype was seen at least ten times. The chain employs TRBV20-1 and TRBJ2-7, with TRBD1 matching 10 bases. This CDR3 spans 11 amino acids. Germline V gene lookup returns CDR1 DFQATT and CDR2 SNEGSKA (reference sequence). V shed 5 bases, J shed 7 bases, and the junction held 2 bases outside the gene matches. DNA for the CDR3: TGCAGTGCTTTGGACAGGGGGGAGCAGTACTTC. Translated, it gives CSALDRGEQYF.

This clonotype was recorded many times. One end of the junction is discordant with germline, which a read error may explain. The chain employs TRBV7-7 and TRBJ1-1; possible D gene TRBD1, 6 bases. Germline CDR1 is SSHAT and CDR2 is FNYEAQ (reference sequence). The CDR3 is 14 amino acids. This chain's CDR3 is CASSLGGQNTEAFF. CDR3 nucleotide sequence: TGTGCTAGCAGCTTAGGGGGGCAGAACACTGAAGCTTTCTTT. Filled out from reference TRBV7-7 and TRBJ1-1, the complete variable domain reads GAGVSQSPRYKVTKRGQDVTLRCDPISSHATLYWYQQALGQGPEFLTYFNYEAQPDKSGLPSDRFSAERPEGSISTLTIQRTEQRDSAMYRCASSLGGQNTEAFFGQGTRLTVV.

The chain carries TRBV2 and TRBJ2-3, with D perhaps TRBD1 (6 bases). The CDR3 loop spans 16 amino acids. Trimming stripped 1 base from V and 0 bases from J, with 11 bases between. Germline values: CDR1 SNHLY, CDR2 FYNNEI. DNA of the CDR3: TGTGCCAGCAGTGAAGAGTGGACAGCTAGCACAGATACGCAGTATTTT. It codes for CASSEEWTASTDTQYF.

This clonotype was seen a handful of times. CDR3 nucleotides: TGTGCCAGCAGCCCGGAGGTAGAGACCCAGTACTTC. This sequence encodes CASSPEVETQYF. The chain combines TRBV7-9 with TRBJ2-5; maybe TRBD2 (5 bases). The CDR3 has 12 amino acids. CDR1 and CDR2 (germline): SEHNR, FQNEAQ (reference sequence). V was shortened by 5 bases and J by 4 bases, with 8 bases between the two germline ends. Based on the CDR3 plus reference TRBV7-9 and TRBJ2-5, the full variable domain is DTGVSQNPRHKITKRGQNVTFRCDPISEHNRLYWYRQTLGQGPEFLTYFQNEAQLEKSRLLSDRFSAERPKGSFSTLEIQRTEQGDSAMYLCASSPEVETQYFGPGTRLLVL.

The chain couples TRBV19 to TRBJ2-2; no clear D gene. Germline V gene data show CDR1 as LNHDA and CDR2 as SQIVND (reference sequence). The CDR3 sequence is 14 residues long. Trimming took off 7 bases at V and 3 bases at J, with 12 bases between the two ends. The CDR3 loop is CASNVDSHTGELFF. The CDR3 coding sequence is TGTGCCAGTAACGTAGACTCACACACCGGGGAGCTGTTTTTT.

This clonotype came up once. This chain connects TRBV10-3 to TRBJ1-2; D is ambiguous. The CDR3 loop spans 13 amino acids. V lost 6 bases and J 7 bases, leaving 15 bases between the germline ends. CDR1 is ENHRY, CDR2 SYGVKD, per germline. Here the CDR3 DNA reads TGTGCCATCAGCGGGCCAAAGCAAGCTGGCTACACCTTC. Its protein is CAISGPKQAGYTF.

V and J are TRBV19 and TRBJ1-1; D is undetermined. Trimming removed 7 bases at V and 1 base at J, with 10 bases between. The CDR3 covers 13 residues. Germline loops: CDR1 LNHDA, CDR2 SQIVND (reference sequence). The CDR3 coding sequence is TGTGCCAGTACCTCTGCCCAGAACACTGAAGCTTTCTTT. This gives the protein CASTSAQNTEAFF.